This T cell receptor beta chain derives from a study of T cells in Graves' hyperthyroidism and ophthalmopathy. The CDR3 regions of TCR beta were amplified from RNA transcripts. HTBI primers were used for first-round RT-PCR of the TCR CDR3. MiXCR was run by TCRdb on the multiplex PCR reads, yielding one entry per CDR3 protein. The sample includes roughly 300,000 distinct CDR3 sequences, roughly 14% of them seen just once. On this clonotype: Its antigen is unidentified. This may stem from a read error, because a much larger clone lies one nucleotide away.

Study-wide results and limits: The model predicted ophthalmopathy a median approximately 6 months before onset. Ophthalmopathy was told apart from stable hyperthyroidism by a 13 V-J model.

Sequenced sample: blood. The receptor's source is a woman aged 25 to 39 with Graves' hyperthyroidism.

The CDR3 loop reads CVSSQREADTQYF. The CDR3 coding sequence is TGTGTCAGCAGCCAGAGGGAGGCAGATACGCAGTATTTT. The V and J genes are TRBV7-8 and TRBJ2-3, with a tentative D call TRBD2 (6 bases). Germline loops: CDR1 SGHVS, CDR2 FQNEAQ. The CDR3 contains 13 residues. The variable domain in full, with the rest retrieved from reference TRBV7-8 and TRBJ2-3, is GAGVSQSPRYKVAKRGQDVALRCDPISGHVSLFWYQQALGQGPEFLTYFQNEAQLDKSGLPSDRFFAERPEGSVSTLKIQRTQQEDSAVYLCVSSQREADTQYFGPGTRLTVL.